Below, 32 T cell receptor beta chains from the same sample are listed, as sequenced in a study of cytomegalovirus exposure and HLA in healthy donors. With 60 Vbeta and 13 Jbeta primers, the PCR was carried out. Using immunoSEQ multiplex PCR, the repertoire was profiled, and TCRdb retains in-frame clones only, with some absent. The sample records about 140,000 clones, 65% to 80% being singletons. The material sequenced was PBMCs. These receptors originate from a man in his forties in good health and CMV-seronegative.

This clone was counted between two and nine times. As DNA, the CDR3 is TGTGCCAGCAGGGTCCCGGACAGGACCCCGAACACTGAAGCTTTCTTT. It encodes CASRVPDRTPNTEAFF. This chain links TRBV2 with TRBJ1-1; the match to TRBD1 covers 7 bases. With V trimmed by 6 bases and J by 1 base, 11 bases remained unmatched. CDR3 size: 16 residues. Germline V lookup: CDR1 SNHLY, CDR2 FYNNEI.

Concerning this clone: Other DNA sequences within the sample encode an identical CDR3. This chain uses TRBV9 with TRBJ2-1, with D hard to call. V shed 1 base and J shed 0 bases, with 5 bases lying between them. Per germline, CDR1 SGDLS and CDR2 YYNGEE. The CDR3 is 14 amino acids. For the CDR3, the DNA is TGTGCCAGCAGCGTAACCAGCTCCTACAATGAGCAGTTCTTC. This translates into CASSVTSSYNEQFF. The variable domain in full, completed from reference TRBV9 and TRBJ2-1, reads DSGVTQTPKHLITATGQRVTLRCSPRSGDLSVYWYQQSLDQGLQFLIQYYNGEERAKGNILERFSAQQFPDLHSELNLSSLELGDSALYFCASSVTSSYNEQFFGPGTRLTVL.

V and J are TRBV30 and TRBJ1-1; 9 bases fit TRBD1. CDR1 and CDR2 (germline): GTSNPN, SVGIG (reference sequence). CDR3 length: 15 residues. J lost 0 bases, V lost 8 bases, and 10 bases had no gene match. The CDR3 DNA is TGTGCCCGAGTCCCGGGACAGGGTTTGAACACTGAAGCTTTCTTT. This encodes CARVPGQGLNTEAFF.

This clone was seen a few times. The J gene is TRBJ2-5, the V gene TRBV29-1; D might be TRBD2 (6 bases). The CDR3 has 13 residues. Trimming removed 6 bases from V and 3 bases from J, with 14 bases in between. Germline CDR1 reads SQVTM; CDR2 reads ANQGSEA. The CDR3 reads CSVRRGAEETQYF. The CDR3 nucleotides are TGCAGCGTAAGGCGGGGAGCGGAAGAGACCCAGTACTTC.

The chain carries TRBV5-1 and TRBJ1-1; the match to TRBD1 covers 9 bases. CDR3 size: 17 residues. Looked up from germline, CDR1 is SGHRS and CDR2 is YFSETQ. J was trimmed by 2 bases and V by 4 bases; bases with no gene match: 12. The CDR3 here is CASSPSGTGYENTEAFF. DNA for the CDR3: TGCGCCAGCAGCCCCTCCGGGACAGGGTACGAAAACACTGAAGCTTTCTTT.

This chain uses TRBV6-5 with TRBJ1-5; D is unresolved. The CDR3 spans 15 residues. Germline values: CDR1 MNHEY, CDR2 SVGAGI. Trimming took 0 bases from V and 3 from J, leaving 9 bases between them. The CDR3 DNA reads TGTGCCAGCAGTTACTCGAGGGTGGCCAATCAGCCCCAGCATTTT. Encoded protein: CASSYSRVANQPQHF.

The CDR3 DNA reads as TGTGCCTGGAGTGGGGGACTAGCGGGAGCAGAGACCCAGTACTTC. The encoded protein is CAWSGGLAGAETQYF. The genes are TRBV30 and TRBJ2-5, with 14 bases identical to TRBD2. The CDR3 contains 15 residues. V lost 1 base and J lost 4; bases outside the gene matches: 2. CDR1 and CDR2 from the germline V gene are GTSNPN and SVGIG (reference sequence).

The chain is built from TRBV5-6 and TRBJ1-2; 8 positions match TRBD1. Germline CDR1 is SGHDT and CDR2 is YYEEEE. J lost 8 bases, V lost 1 base, and 10 bases had no gene match. This CDR3 spans 15 amino acids. The CDR3 loop is CASSLPGQGGSGYTF. The CDR3 nucleotides read TGTGCCAGCAGCTTGCCAGGACAGGGTGGTTCCGGCTACACCTTC.

The rearrangement joins TRBV6-5 to TRBJ1-1, with a weak D call TRBD1 (6 bases). The germline V and J ends were trimmed by 1 base and 5 bases, with 11 bases remaining between them. CDR1 is MNHEY and CDR2 is SVGAGI in the germline V gene. The length of the CDR3 is 14 residues. This CDR3 is CASSYFQTGTEAFF. The CDR3 bases are TGTGCCAGCAGTTACTTTCAAACAGGGACTGAAGCTTTCTTT.

V gene TRBV4-3 combines with J gene TRBJ2-1; TRBD2 agrees at 11 bases. V was pared by 0 bases and J by 3 bases, with 10 bases of the junction left unmatched. The length of the CDR3 is 19 residues. Per the germline V gene, CDR1 is LGHNA and CDR2 is YSLEER. DNA of the CDR3: TGCGCCAGCAGCCAAGATTTGTGGCTAGCGGGGGGACTCTACAATGAGCAGTTCTTC. Encoded protein: CASSQDLWLAGGLYNEQFF.

This rearrangement joins TRBV11-3 to TRBJ2-2, with 8 bases aligning to TRBD1. The CDR3 runs 14 residues. V lost 5 bases, J lost 5 bases, and 4 bases stayed unmatched. Germline CDR1 SGHNT, CDR2 YENEEA. The CDR3 bases are TGTGCCAGCAGCCCCCGGACAGGGACCGGGGAGCTGTTTTTT. It specifies CASSPRTGTGELFF. The complete variable domain, with remaining parts taken from reference TRBV11-3 and TRBJ2-2, reads EAGVVQSPRYKIIEKKQPVAFWCNPISGHNTLYWYLQNLGQGPELLIRYENEEAVDDSQLPKDRFSAERLKGVDSTLKIQPAELGDSAVYLCASSPRTGTGELFFGEGSRLTVL.

The chain links TRBV19 to TRBJ2-3; D is ambiguous. Germline V gives CDR1 LNHDA, CDR2 SQIVND (reference sequence). V was clipped by 4 bases and J by 6 bases, with 5 bases between them. The CDR3 runs to 11 residues. CDR3 amino acids: CASSRADTQYF. The CDR3 DNA sequence: TGTGCCAGTAGTAGGGCGGATACGCAGTATTTT.

J is TRBJ2-7 and V is TRBV7-2; 9 bases map to TRBD1. Germline V gene data show CDR1 as SGHTA and CDR2 as FQGNSA. V trimming: 0 bases; J trimming: 4 bases; junction bases outside the gene matches: 10. This CDR3 region has 17 residues. For the CDR3, the DNA is TGTGCCAGCAGCTTAGCGGTTAGTTGGACAGGGGAGTACGAGCAGTACTTC. Translating it yields CASSLAVSWTGEYEQYF.

The chain carries TRBV6-6 and TRBJ2-6; 9 positions agree with TRBD1. The CDR3 totals 13 residues. The germline V gene encodes CDR1 MNHNY and CDR2 SVGAGI (reference sequence). J gave up 9 bases and V 7 bases, and 4 bases lay outside the gene matches. For the CDR3, the DNA is TGTGCCAGCACGGGACAGGGCGACAACGTCCTGACTTTC. Translated, it gives CASTGQGDNVLTF.

The CDR3, as DNA: TGTGCCAGCAGCGTAGGTTCCGGTGAGAACACTGAAGCTTTCTTT. It specifies CASSVGSGENTEAFF. The chain couples TRBV9 to TRBJ1-1; D ambiguous. Germline V gives CDR1 SGDLS, CDR2 YYNGEE. CDR3 length: 15 residues. Trimming cost V 0 bases and J 1 base, with 10 bases left between them.

The chain recombines TRBV7-9 with TRBJ2-5; D not certain. V was trimmed by 2 bases and J by 3 bases, leaving 13 bases between them. CDR1 SEHNR and CDR2 FQNEAQ come from the germline V gene (reference sequence). This CDR3 region has 15 residues. The CDR3 is CASSLLLVGKETQYF. DNA of the CDR3: TGTGCCAGCAGCTTACTTCTAGTGGGTAAAGAGACCCAGTACTTC. The full variable domain, completed using reference TRBV7-9 and TRBJ2-5, is DTGVSQNPRHKITKRGQNVTFRCDPISEHNRLYWYRQTLGQGPEFLTYFQNEAQLEKSRLLSDRFSAERPKGSFSTLEIQRTEQGDSAMYLCASSLLLVGKETQYFGPGTRLLVL.

This chain connects TRBV27 to TRBJ1-2; 7 positions agree with TRBD1. With 6 bases clipped from V and 0 bases from J, the junction kept 7 bases outside the gene matches. The length of the CDR3 is 15 residues. CDR1 is MNHEY and CDR2 is SMNVEV in the germline V gene (reference sequence). The CDR3 bases are TGTGCCAGCAGCCGTACAGGGGTCCCTAACTATGGCTACACCTTC. This codes for CASSRTGVPNYGYTF.

The gene calls are TRBV5-4 and TRBJ1-6, with TRBD1 matching over 9 bases. The CDR3 has 15 residues. J lost 7 bases, V lost 3 bases, and 5 bases had no gene match. Germline V gene lookup returns CDR1 SGHNT and CDR2 YYREEE (reference sequence). The CDR3 bases are TGTGCCAGCAGCTATGGACAGGGGCGCAATTCACCCCTCCACTTT. Translated, it gives CASSYGQGRNSPLHF.

The rearrangement joins TRBV4-1 to TRBJ1-2; 7 bases match TRBD1. Germline V gene sequence: CDR1 MGHRA, CDR2 YSYEKL. After removal of 4 bases from V and 3 bases from J, the junction contained 5 bases not matched to a gene. The CDR3 loop spans 14 amino acids. CDR3 loop: CASSPYRGDYGYTF. Written as DNA, the CDR3 is TGCGCCAGCAGCCCATACAGGGGAGACTATGGCTACACCTTC.

The V call is TRBV9, the J call TRBJ1-1; D remains ambiguous. V was trimmed by 0 bases and J by 4 bases, leaving 13 bases between them. The CDR3 has 15 residues. Per the germline V gene, CDR1 is SGDLS and CDR2 is YYNGEE. The CDR3 region is CASSVEGSLVTEAFF. The CDR3, as DNA: TGTGCCAGCAGCGTAGAAGGGAGTCTGGTCACTGAAGCTTTCTTT.

This clone was detected a few times. The chain is built from TRBV2 and TRBJ2-7; D gene unclear. V dropped 4 bases and J dropped 3 bases, with 7 bases sitting between them. This CDR3 is 12 amino acids long. Germline V CDR1 and CDR2: SNHLY, FYNNEI. Here the CDR3 DNA reads TGTGCCAGCAGTGCACAGCACTACGAGCAGTACTTC. Its protein product is CASSAQHYEQYF.

The rearrangement uses TRBV15 and TRBJ1-4, with TRBD1 matching over 8 bases. The CDR3 is 15 residues long. The germline V gene has CDR1 LNHNV and CDR2 YYDKDF (reference sequence). V gave up 5 bases and J gave up 8 bases; unmatched junction bases: 10. This CDR3 is CATSVGGTGAEKLFF. For the CDR3, the DNA is TGTGCCACCAGCGTCGGAGGGACAGGCGCAGAAAAACTGTTTTTT.

V is TRBV18 and J is TRBJ2-3, with 11 bases lining up with TRBD2. Looked up from germline, CDR1 is KGHSH and CDR2 is LQKENI. Trimming took 3 bases from V and 3 from J; bases not matched to a gene: 8. The CDR3 spans 17 residues. Written as DNA, the CDR3 is TGTGCCAGCTCACCCCTCGGCACTAGCGGGGGTACAGATACGCAGTATTTT. Translated, it gives CASSPLGTSGGTDTQYF.

The chain couples TRBV11-2 to TRBJ2-5; 11 positions match TRBD2. Per the germline V gene, CDR1 is SGHAT and CDR2 is FQNNGV. The CDR3 is 17 amino acids. V lost 5 bases to trimming and J lost 1 base; unmatched junction nucleotides: 9. The CDR3 region has the DNA TGTGCCAGCAGCCCCGCCGGACTAGCGGGTACCCAAGAGACCCAGTACTTC. It yields the protein CASSPAGLAGTQETQYF. The entire variable domain, with the rest obtained from reference TRBV11-2 and TRBJ2-5, is as follows: EAGVAQSPRYKIIEKRQSVAFWCNPISGHATLYWYQQILGQGPKLLIQFQNNGVVDDSQLPKDRFSAERLKGVDSTLKIQPAKLEDSAVYLCASSPAGLAGTQETQYFGPGTRLLVL.

This chain's CDR3 is CASSRQSDTEAFF. CDR3 in DNA: TGTGCCAGCAGCCGACAGTCCGACACTGAAGCTTTCTTT. The rearrangement uses TRBV11-3 and TRBJ1-1; TRBD1 might be the D (5 bases). This CDR3 region has 13 residues. Germline values: CDR1 SGHNT, CDR2 YENEEA. V lost 5 bases and J lost 3, with 10 bases in between.

This clone appeared once. The J gene is TRBJ2-4, the V gene TRBV18; 7 bases agree with TRBD1. CDR1 is KGHSH and CDR2 is LQKENI in the germline V gene. The junction had 10 bases not matched to a gene; V was cut back by 5 bases and J by 6 bases. This CDR3 contains 15 residues. CDR3 DNA sequence: TGTGCCAGCTCAACCACGTCACAGGGGTTAAACATTCAGTACTTC. Amino acids: CASSTTSQGLNIQYF.

The chain uses TRBV2 and TRBJ2-7; 10 bases are shared with TRBD2. Germline assignment: CDR1 SNHLY and CDR2 FYNNEI. The CDR3 sequence is 18 residues long. J gave up 5 bases and V 1 base, and 14 bases lay outside the gene matches. The CDR3 DNA reads as TGTGCCAGCAGTGAAGTGGGACTAGCGACCCGAGGCCGGAACGAGCAGTACTTC. It translates to CASSEVGLATRGRNEQYF. The variable domain in full, completed from reference TRBV2 and TRBJ2-7, reads EPEVTQTPSHQVTQMGQEVILRCVPISNHLYFYWYRQILGQKVEFLVSFYNNEISEKSEIFDDQFSVERPDGSNFTLKIRSTKLEDSAMYFCASSEVGLATRGRNEQYFGPGTRLTVT.

The chain uses TRBV6-6 and TRBJ2-7; maybe TRBD1 (6 bases). CDR3 length: 13 amino acids. V lost 7 bases and J 3 bases, leaving 13 bases between the germline ends. Per germline, CDR1 MNHNY and CDR2 SVGAGI (reference sequence). CDR3 amino acids: CASTRQDHYEQYF. CDR3 DNA sequence: TGTGCCAGCACACGACAGGACCACTACGAGCAGTACTTC.

Only a few counts were recorded for this clone. The chain has TRBV5-6 and TRBJ1-1; D possibly corresponds to TRBD1 (6 bases). Germline assignment: CDR1 SGHDT and CDR2 YYEEEE. Trimming took off 4 bases at V and 1 base at J, with 11 bases between the two ends. This CDR3 is built from 14 residues. CDR3 protein: CASSGGAANTEAFF. The CDR3 DNA is TGTGCCAGCAGCGGGGGGGCGGCGAACACTGAAGCTTTCTTT.

This clone came up a few times. V is TRBV4-3 and J is TRBJ2-4; TRBD2 matches 11 bases. Germline V gene sequence: CDR1 LGHNA, CDR2 YSLEER. This CDR3 comprises 21 residues. With 0 bases clipped from V and 0 bases from J, the junction kept 13 bases outside the gene matches. This CDR3 is CASSQERGTSGLLIAKNIQYF. The CDR3 nucleotides are TGCGCCAGCAGCCAAGAGAGAGGGACTAGCGGTCTCTTGATAGCCAAAAACATTCAGTACTTC.

The chain employs TRBV30 and TRBJ2-7; 8 nucleotides match TRBD1. CDR1 and CDR2 from the germline V gene are GTSNPN and SVGIG (reference sequence). V lost 8 bases to trimming and J lost 3 bases; unmatched junction nucleotides: 6. This CDR3 has 12 residues. The CDR3 DNA is TGTGCCCGGCAGGGGGCCGGCTACGAGCAGTACTTC. This gives the protein CARQGAGYEQYF.

The chain joins TRBV7-7 to TRBJ2-5; D remains ambiguous. V was shortened by 5 bases and J by 4 bases, with 8 bases between the two germline ends. Germline V lookup: CDR1 SSHAT, CDR2 FNYEAQ (reference sequence). The CDR3 is 12 residues long. CDR3: CASSPNGETQYF. The CDR3 coding sequence is TGTGCCAGCAGCCCAAACGGAGAGACCCAGTACTTC.